What follows are 29 T cell receptor beta chains derived from one specimen sequenced in a study of memory CD4+ T cells and cytomegalovirus serostatus. The sort gate was single viable CD3+CD4+CD8-CD45RO+ cells for memory CD4+ T cells. Generated by immunoSEQ multiplex PCR, the TCRdb table keeps only in-frame clones and is missing some. The table records 35,000 to 50,000 clones, over 65% of them present only once. Sequences were obtained from memory CD4+ T cells from blood. These receptors all stem from an adult in good health and CMV-seronegative.

The rearrangement links TRBV6-5 to TRBJ2-7, with unresolved D. The CDR3 consists of 11 residues. Germline CDR1 MNHEY, CDR2 SVGAGI. The V gene lost 2 bases and the J gene lost 11 bases, with 10 bases spanning the gap. The CDR3 bases are TGTGCCAGCAGTTACCTCACTCGGGAGTACTTC. This translates into CASSYLTREYF.

The rearrangement uses TRBV28 and TRBJ2-3, with TRBD1 identical over 10 bases. Trimming at V came to 3 bases and at J to 4 bases, leaving 4 bases not matched to a gene. Germline CDR1 and CDR2: MDHEN and SYDVKM. CDR3 length equals 15 residues. CDR3 sequence (DNA): TGTGCCAGCAGTTTCAGACAGGGGGCCTCAGATACGCAGTATTTT. It yields the protein CASSFRQGASDTQYF.

The chain employs TRBV28 and TRBJ2-3; no firm D call. The CDR3 totals 12 residues. V lost 7 bases to trimming and J lost 2 bases, with 7 bases between them. Per the germline V gene, CDR1 is MDHEN and CDR2 is SYDVKM. In DNA form, the CDR3 reads TGTGCCAGCATAGGGAACACAGATACGCAGTATTTT. This encodes CASIGNTDTQYF.

The chain uses TRBV23-1 and TRBJ1-2; TRBD1 might be the D (6 bases). TRBV23-1 is an ORF for which the function is uncertain. The CDR3 runs 15 residues. The V and J ends lost 11 bases and 8 bases respectively, with 27 bases between them. The chain's CDR3 is CAVGGARNELKGYTF. The CDR3 bases are TGCGCCGTGGGGGGGGCCCGAAATGAATTAAAGGGCTACACCTTC.

This clone was recorded once. The chain combines TRBV28 with TRBJ2-7; TRBD2 aligns across 7 bases. Germline-derived CDR1 and CDR2 are MDHEN and SYDVKM. The CDR3 spans 15 residues. After removal of 1 base from V and 4 bases from J, the junction contained 7 bases not matched to a gene. The CDR3 loop reads CASSLFPSGPYEQYF. CDR3 DNA: TGTGCCAGCAGTTTATTTCCTAGCGGACCGTACGAGCAGTACTTC.

In this sample, this clone turned up once. The chain combines TRBV2 with TRBJ1-5; D not resolved. Trimming stripped 5 bases from V and 5 bases from J, with 13 bases between. The germline V gene has CDR1 SNHLY and CDR2 FYNNEI. The CDR3 sequence is 14 residues long. CDR3 sequence: CASSPDGGDQPQHF. CDR3 coding DNA: TGTGCCAGCAGTCCGGACGGCGGCGATCAGCCCCAGCATTTT.

This clone was seen only once. The rearrangement uses TRBV7-2 and TRBJ2-7, with TRBD2 matching over 7 bases. This CDR3 has 15 residues. The V and J ends lost 1 base and 3 bases, in that order; junction bases with no gene match: 6. In germline, CDR1 is SGHTA, CDR2 FQGNSA. CDR3 sequence: CASSLVGGSGYEQYF. The CDR3 DNA reads TGTGCCAGCAGCTTAGTGGGCGGGAGTGGCTACGAGCAGTACTTC.

This clone showed up just a few times. Here the CDR3 DNA reads TGTGCCAGCAGCTCGGGACTAGCGGGGCAGTGGGAGACCCAGTACTTC. It translates to CASSSGLAGQWETQYF. The chain employs TRBV11-2 and TRBJ2-5; 13 bases match TRBD2. This CDR3 has 16 amino acids. Per germline, CDR1 SGHAT and CDR2 FQNNGV. V lost 4 bases and J lost 5; bases outside the gene matches: 7.

The genes are TRBV16 and TRBJ1-5, with D tentatively TRBD1 (5 bases). Germline V gene lookup returns CDR1 KGHSY and CDR2 FQNENV. The CDR3 has 14 residues. V lost 2 bases to trimming and J lost 5 bases, with 10 bases between them. CDR3 DNA: TGTGCCAGCAGCCAAGGCCAGGGTGATCAGCCCCAGCATTTT. It translates to CASSQGQGDQPQHF.

The CDR3 loop is CASSLGSSGRGETQYF. The CDR3 DNA follows: TGCGCCAGCAGCCTGGGGTCTAGCGGGAGAGGTGAGACCCAGTACTTC. The chain employs TRBV5-1 and TRBJ2-5, with 10 bases aligning to TRBD2. This CDR3 region has 16 residues. Germline CDR1 and CDR2: SGHRS and YFSETQ. Trimming at V came to 4 bases and at J to 5 bases, leaving 11 bases not matched to a gene.

The V and J genes are TRBV7-2 and TRBJ1-5, with TRBD1 as a possible D gene (6 bases). The germline V gene has CDR1 SGHTA and CDR2 FQGNSA. The CDR3 extends over 15 amino acids. V lost 6 bases to trimming and J lost 3 bases, with 15 bases between them. The CDR3 DNA reads TGTGCCAGCAGTTCTACCGGGACAAACAATCAGCCCCAGCATTTT. Protein: CASSSTGTNNQPQHF.

The chain combines TRBV29-1 with TRBJ1-5, with D possibly being TRBD1 (6 bases). The CDR3 spans 13 residues. Germline V gene data show CDR1 as SQVTM and CDR2 as ANQGSEA. The ends were cut back, 3 bases at V and 6 bases at J, with 12 bases in the middle. CDR3 DNA sequence: TGCAGCGTTGATACCGGGGGCGGTCAGCCCCAGCATTTT. It codes for CSVDTGGGQPQHF.

The table lists this clone with a count of one. V is TRBV2 and J is TRBJ2-5; 8 bases are a match to TRBD1. CDR1 SNHLY and CDR2 FYNNEI come from the germline V gene. This CDR3 comprises 14 residues. J gave up 4 bases and V 3 bases, and 4 bases lay outside the gene matches. The CDR3 nucleotides are TGTGCCAGCAGTGAGAGGACAGGGAGAGAGACCCAGTACTTC. Residues: CASSERTGRETQYF.

This chain uses TRBV29-1 with TRBJ1-2, with 7 bases identical to TRBD1. The CDR3 covers 16 residues. The V gene end was trimmed by 0 bases and the J gene end by 7 bases; junction bases not matched to a gene: 14. The germline CDR1 and CDR2 sequences are SQVTM and ANQGSEA. CDR3 region: CSVEEPGQPWTAGYTF. For the CDR3, the DNA is TGCAGCGTTGAAGAGCCGGGACAGCCTTGGACGGCTGGCTACACCTTC.

J is TRBJ2-7 and V is TRBV27; D is perhaps TRBD1 (5 bases). This CDR3 spans 12 amino acids. Germline-derived CDR1 and CDR2 are MNHEY and SMNVEV (reference sequence). The V end lost 3 bases, the J end lost 11 bases, and 14 bases lay between the germline ends. The chain's CDR3 is CASSFTQGPEYF. The CDR3, as DNA: TGTGCCAGCAGTTTTACTCAGGGCCCCGAGTACTTC.

The chain employs TRBV30 and TRBJ2-3; TRBD2 aligns across 11 bases. V trimming: 5 bases; J trimming: 4 bases; junction bases outside the gene matches: 8. The CDR3 is 15 residues long. The V gene's germline CDR1 is GTSNPN and CDR2 SVGIG (reference sequence). The CDR3 sequence: CAWDTLAGGADTQYF. DNA for the CDR3: TGTGCCTGGGATACTCTAGCGGGGGGAGCAGATACGCAGTATTTT.

This clone was found once. V is TRBV6-1 and J is TRBJ2-2, with D possibly matching TRBD1 (5 bases). Germline V CDR1 and CDR2: MNHNS, SASEGT. The CDR3 length is 12 residues. Trimming stripped 5 bases from V and 4 bases from J, with 5 bases between. The chain's CDR3 is CASSQGTGELFF. The CDR3 bases are TGTGCCAGCAGTCAGGGCACCGGGGAGCTGTTTTTT.

The CDR3 DNA is TGTGCCAGCAGCCCTGAAATGACTGGAAATGAGCAGTTCTTC. Translation gives CASSPEMTGNEQFF. The rearrangement joins TRBV5-4 to TRBJ2-1; unclear D gene. CDR1 and CDR2 (germline): SGHNT, YYREEE (reference sequence). The CDR3 is 14 residues long. With 4 bases removed from V and 7 bases from J, the gap between germline ends came to 15 bases.

There are many counts of this clone. This rearrangement joins TRBV7-3 to TRBJ2-1; the D gene is possibly TRBD1 (6 bases). V shed 3 bases and J shed 0 bases, with 6 bases lying between them. Per the germline V gene, CDR1 is SGHTA and CDR2 is FQGTGA. CDR3 length: 14 residues. The CDR3 reads CASSLDSSYNEQFF. The CDR3 coding sequence is TGTGCCAGCAGCTTGGACAGCTCCTACAATGAGCAGTTCTTC.

This chain links TRBV5-1 with TRBJ2-2; D may be TRBD1 (6 bases). This CDR3 region has 13 residues. V lost 4 bases and J 6 bases, leaving 10 bases between the germline ends. In germline, CDR1 is SGHRS, CDR2 YFSETQ. CDR3 nucleotides: TGCGCCAGCAGCATACAGGGATCCGGGGAGCTGTTTTTT. Encoded protein: CASSIQGSGELFF. The whole variable domain, filled in from reference TRBV5-1 and TRBJ2-2, reads KAGVTQTPRYLIKTRGQQVTLSCSPISGHRSVSWYQQTPGQGLQFLFEYFSETQRNKGNFPGRFSGRQFSNSRSEMNVSTLELGDSALYLCASSIQGSGELFFGEGSRLTVL.

This chain links TRBV5-4 with TRBJ1-1; 7 bases agree with TRBD1. CDR3 length: 12 residues. CDR1 and CDR2 (germline): SGHNT, YYREEE (reference sequence). The ends lost 3 bases at V and 8 bases at J; junction bases unmatched: 4. The CDR3 loop reads CASSSVQGEAFF. In DNA, the CDR3 is TGTGCCAGCAGCTCTGTACAGGGGGAAGCTTTCTTT.

This clone showed up just once. The CDR3 sequence: CASSQDRVGYTF. DNA of the CDR3: TGCGCCAGCAGCCAAGATAGGGTGGGCTACACCTTC. This chain joins TRBV4-3 and TRBJ1-2; D call uncertain. Germline CDR1 and CDR2: LGHNA and YSLEER. V lost 0 bases, J lost 8 bases, and 7 bases lay in between. This CDR3 spans 12 amino acids.

This rearrangement joins TRBV19 to TRBJ2-1; 7 bases map to TRBD2. The V gene's germline CDR1 is LNHDA and CDR2 SQIVND (reference sequence). The CDR3 has 14 amino acids. V was clipped by 3 bases and J by 8 bases; unmatched bases: 7. In nucleotides, the CDR3 is TGTGCCAGTAGTATCCAGCGGGGCCCCCATGAGCAGTTCTTC. This encodes CASSIQRGPHEQFF.

This clone is medium-sized by share. This chain links TRBV6-1 with TRBJ1-1; TRBD1 might be the D (6 bases). The V gene's germline CDR1 is MNHNS and CDR2 SASEGT. V was trimmed by 6 bases and J by 7 bases, leaving 18 bases between them. The CDR3 has 14 residues. The CDR3 here is CASRTTGFGGEAFF. The CDR3 region has the DNA TGTGCCAGCAGAACCACAGGGTTCGGCGGTGAAGCTTTCTTT.

The J gene is TRBJ1-1, the V gene TRBV6-1; the D gene is possibly TRBD1 (6 bases). Germline-derived CDR1 and CDR2 are MNHNS and SASEGT. V was clipped by 7 bases and J by 6 bases, with 18 bases between them. This CDR3 comprises 14 residues. In DNA, the CDR3 is TGTGCCAGCAAAAAAAGGGGGGCAAACGCTGAAGCTTTCTTT. Amino acids: CASKKRGANAEAFF.

This chain links TRBV7-9 with TRBJ2-5; unclear D gene. In germline, CDR1 is SEHNR, CDR2 FQNEAQ (reference sequence). Trimming removed 3 bases from V and 5 bases from J, with 7 bases in between. The CDR3 is 12 residues long. Here the CDR3 reads CASSLNPETQYF. The CDR3 DNA is TGTGCCAGCAGCTTGAACCCGGAGACCCAGTACTTC.

This clone has a handful of counts. The chain joins TRBV10-3 to TRBJ2-1, with 10 bases identical to TRBD2. Germline CDR1 ENHRY, CDR2 SYGVKD. Unmatched junction bases numbered 17, after V lost 0 bases and J lost 6 bases. This CDR3 is built from 20 residues. The chain's CDR3 is CAISESEVAGGKHGTNEQFF. The CDR3 DNA reads TGTGCCATCAGTGAGTCGGAGGTAGCGGGAGGAAAACACGGGACCAATGAGCAGTTCTTC.

The chain links TRBV5-1 to TRBJ2-7; TRBD2 is a possible D gene (6 bases). This CDR3 has 13 amino acids. The germline V and J ends were trimmed by 0 bases and 3 bases, with 7 bases remaining between them. Germline V gene data show CDR1 as SGHRS and CDR2 as YFSETQ. CDR3 region: CASSLVADYEQYF. As DNA, the CDR3 is TGCGCCAGCAGCTTGGTAGCGGACTACGAGCAGTACTTC.

This clone has just a few counts. The gene calls are TRBV7-2 and TRBJ1-1; D is unclear. CDR3 size: 14 residues. V gave up 1 base and J gave up 0 bases, with 6 bases separating them. CDR1 SGHTA and CDR2 FQGNSA come from the germline V gene. CDR3 sequence (DNA): TGTGCCAGCAGCTTAGGGCACATGAACACTGAAGCTTTCTTT. Amino acids: CASSLGHMNTEAFF.